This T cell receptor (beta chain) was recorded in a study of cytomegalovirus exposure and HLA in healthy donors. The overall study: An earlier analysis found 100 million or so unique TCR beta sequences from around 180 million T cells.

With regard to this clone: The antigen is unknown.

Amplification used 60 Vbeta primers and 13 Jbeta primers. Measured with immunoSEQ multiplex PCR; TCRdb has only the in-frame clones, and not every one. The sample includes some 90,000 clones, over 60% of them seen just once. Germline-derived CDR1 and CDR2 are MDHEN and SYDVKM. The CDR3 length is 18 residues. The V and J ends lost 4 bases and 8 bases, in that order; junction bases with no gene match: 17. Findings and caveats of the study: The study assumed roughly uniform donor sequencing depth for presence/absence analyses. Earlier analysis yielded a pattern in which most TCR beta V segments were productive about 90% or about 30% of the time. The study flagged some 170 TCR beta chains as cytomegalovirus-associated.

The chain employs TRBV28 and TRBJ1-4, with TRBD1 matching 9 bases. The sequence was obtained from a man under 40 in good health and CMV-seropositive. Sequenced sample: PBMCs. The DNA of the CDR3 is TGTGCCAGCAGTTCCCCCCACACTGCGACAGGGGGAAAGGAAAAACTGTTTTTT. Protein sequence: CASSSPHTATGGKEKLFF. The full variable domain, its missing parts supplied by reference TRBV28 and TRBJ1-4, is DVKVTQSSRYLVKRTGEKVFLECVQDMDHENMFWYRQDPGLGLRLIYFSYDVKMKEKGDIPEGYSVSREKKERFSLILESASTNQTSMYLCASSSPHTATGGKEKLFFGSGTQLSVL.